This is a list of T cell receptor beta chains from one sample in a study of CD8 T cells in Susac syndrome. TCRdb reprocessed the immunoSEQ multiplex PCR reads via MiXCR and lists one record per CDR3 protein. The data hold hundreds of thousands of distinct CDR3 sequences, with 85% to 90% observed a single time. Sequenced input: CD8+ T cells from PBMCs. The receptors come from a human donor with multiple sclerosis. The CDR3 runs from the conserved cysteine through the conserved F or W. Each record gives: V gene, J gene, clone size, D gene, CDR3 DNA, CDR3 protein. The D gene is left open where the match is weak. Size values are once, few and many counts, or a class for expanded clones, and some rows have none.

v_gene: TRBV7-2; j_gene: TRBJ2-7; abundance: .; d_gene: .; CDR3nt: TGTGCCAGCAGCCCTAACCCGATCTACGAGCAGTACTTC; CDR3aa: CASSPNPIYEQYF
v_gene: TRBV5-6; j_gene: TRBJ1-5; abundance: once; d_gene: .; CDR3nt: TGTGCCAGCAGCTCGGCCAGCAATCAGCCCCAGCATTTT; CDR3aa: CASSSASNQPQHF
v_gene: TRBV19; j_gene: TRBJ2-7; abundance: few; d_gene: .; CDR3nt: TGTGCCAGCGCAGGGGCTAGCTCCTACGAGCAGTACTTC; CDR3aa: CASAGASSYEQYF
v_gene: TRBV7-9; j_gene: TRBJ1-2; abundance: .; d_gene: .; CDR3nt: TGTGCCAGCAGCTCTACAGATGGGGCCAAACAGAAGGGGGTCTATGGCTACACCTTC; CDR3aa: CASSSTDGAKQKGVYGYTF
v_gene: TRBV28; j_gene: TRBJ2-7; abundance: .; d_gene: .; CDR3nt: TGTGCCAGCGCAGAAGAGGACAGTTCCTACGAGCAGTACTTC; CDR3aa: CASAEEDSSYEQYF
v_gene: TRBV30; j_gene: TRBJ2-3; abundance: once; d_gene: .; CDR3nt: TGTGCCTGGAGTGTGGGGGGCGCTTCAGATACGCAGTATTTT; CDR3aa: CAWSVGGASDTQYF
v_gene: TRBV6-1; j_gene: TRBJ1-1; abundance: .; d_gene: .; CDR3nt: TGTGCCAGCAGTTCCAGTTGGACGGGGAACACTGAAGCTTTCTTT; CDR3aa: CASSSSWTGNTEAFF
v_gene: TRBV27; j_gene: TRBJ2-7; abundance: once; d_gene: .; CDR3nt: TGTGCCAGCAGTTTCCTCAACAGGTTGTACGAGCAGTACTTC; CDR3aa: CASSFLNRLYEQYF
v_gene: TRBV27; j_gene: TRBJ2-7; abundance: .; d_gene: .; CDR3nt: TGTGCCAGCGGCAGGGCCTCCTACGAGCAGTACTTC; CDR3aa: CASGRASYEQYF
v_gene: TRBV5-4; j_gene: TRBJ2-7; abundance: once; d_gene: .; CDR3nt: TGTGCCAGCAGCCTTAACCCCGACGGCCTCTACGAGCAGTACTTC; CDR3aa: CASSLNPDGLYEQYF